This record concerns one T cell receptor (beta chain) sequence. The target antigen is unknown. The data originate from a study of shared clonotypes between healthy human individuals. Study observations and caveats: Genetic and exposure-history diversity was limited by the small donor number.

CD45RO-negative cells were positively selected for CCR7, leaving out terminally differentiated effector memory CD45RA+ cells. Germline V CDR1 and CDR2: SEHNR, FQNEAQ (reference sequence). The CDR3 contains 15 residues. V was clipped by 5 bases and J by 3 bases; unmatched bases: 9. Original handling: Quality scores were absent from the junction-only immunoSEQ sequences, so filtering differed. This table comes from immunoSEQ multiplex PCR, and its TCRdb copy is limited to in-frame clones, with some not included. V and J calls and clone size are given by that table; D and trimming were obtained from the DNA. The profile shows about 2 million clones, 85% to 95% of them singletons.

This rearrangement joins TRBV7-9 to TRBJ2-7, with TRBD1 matching over 8 bases. The receptor was isolated from a man aged 18 to 29 in good health. The sequencing sample was made of naive CD8+ T cells sorted from blood. CDR3 loop: CASSPRQGFRYEQYF. Here the CDR3 DNA reads TGTGCCAGCAGCCCCCGACAGGGGTTCCGCTACGAGCAGTACTTC.